This T cell receptor beta chain emerged from a study of blood T cell repertoires in COVID-19 (dated by TCRdb to between 2020 and 2021). For context, the study as a whole: The collaborator samples originated in the United States, Italy and Spain and spanned the acute and convalescent phases of COVID-19. The prospective study material was composed of cDNA or gDNA derived from T cells, B-cell-depleted T cells, or PBMCs. Subjects who had been exposed to COVID-19, were actively infected with it, or had recovered from it provided the deeply sampled blood TCRbeta repertoires that made up the dataset. The repertoires were released in a freely available public database intended as a resource for research on the immune response to SARS-CoV-2. Samples came from the ongoing ImmuneRACE study (first 160 participants) plus 1,254 subjects from 6 global collaborators. Nearly every sample came with metadata listing a de-identified subject ID, COVID-19 status, age in years and sex. Where available, HLA class I and class II types were taken from metadata supplied by the sample provider and were not determined by assay-based typing. On the study overall, not on this receptor specifically: The quantity of clinical and demographic metadata differed by source and by participant and was supplied without curation.

Points on this clone: The specificity of this receptor is unknown. The input lacks base qualities; no much larger clone sits a single base away.

TCRbeta CDR3 regions were amplified from genomic DNA by means of the immunoSEQ Assay, a bias-controlled multiplex PCR. As for the original processing: The number of nucleated cells in each sample was estimated from the amplification of reference gene primers within the assay. To quantify the absolute abundance of each unique TCRbeta CDR3 rearrangement, sequence reads were collapsed and filtered. For each sample, productive Simpson clonality was calculated by taking the square root of Simpson's diversity index across productive rearrangements. TCRdb retrieved this table from immuneACCESS and kept in-frame rearrangements only. Not all clones are present; in checked studies, unresolved V genes account for under half, and no reason is known for the remainder. From that table come the V and J calls and clone size; the DNA was used to work out D and trimming. The sample yields a few hundred thousand clones; approximately 91% were counted once. Jointly, the top ten make up under 9.5% of the sample.

The CDR3 runs 13 residues from the cysteine to the phenylalanine. This entry keeps only the CDR3 DNA: 39 bases, framed from base 1. Trimming removed 6 bases from V and 9 bases from J; the gene matches leave 4 bases unexplained. Sequences ENHRY (CDR1) and SYGVKD (CDR2) are obtained from the germline V gene. In the prospective study, participants were 18 to 89 years old, resided in 24 geographic areas of the United States, and were enrolled through a virtual design. To assign participants to cohorts, the prospective study relied on clinical history that participants themselves reported in a screening survey and a study questionnaire. Recovered participants in ImmuneRACE Cohort 3 were defined as having two consecutive negative NP/OP PCR tests, clearance from a healthcare professional, or resolution of symptoms. In the prospective study, whole blood, serum and a nasopharyngeal or oropharyngeal swab were collected from each participant by mobile phlebotomists. Over an approximately 2-month period, participants in the prospective study had the option of providing additional blood draws and questionnaires. Prospective study blood samples were shipped either frozen or at room temperature before DNA extraction.

This clonotype was sampled from a woman aged 60-75 years who had recovered from COVID-19. The sample comprised PBMCs or T cells enriched from blood (not recorded which). The receptor chain draws on TRBV10-3 and TRBJ2-1, with 11 central nucleotides matching TRBD2. The CDR3: CAIRASGGREQFF. The DNA sequence is given as TGTGCCATCAGGGCTAGCGGGGGGCGTGAGCAGTTCTTC.